The 6 T cell receptor beta chains listed next were all sequenced from one sample in a study of CD8 T cells in ankylosing spondylitis. Study-wide points: Seemingly distinctive of ankylosing spondylitis blood was a TCR beta motif formed by eight highly homologous variants.

Antigen specificity for these receptors is unknown. TCRdb reprocessed the 5' RACE reads with MiXCR, giving one entry per CDR3 protein. The sample contains 500,000 to 650,000 distinct CDR3 sequences, approximately 5% of which appear only once. Material: blood, either unsorted or a sorted T cell fraction (not recorded which). Receptors were obtained from a male donor with ankylosing spondylitis.

This clonotype was observed at least ten times. The chain couples TRBV4-3 to TRBJ2-7; 9 positions agree with TRBD1. V dropped 3 bases and J dropped 0; count of bases not matched to a gene: 6. The CDR3 contains 16 residues. Germline CDR1 LGHNA, CDR2 YSLEER. The CDR3 loop reads CASSHHLGQGSYEQYF. CDR3 DNA: TGCGCCAGCAGCCATCATTTGGGACAGGGCTCCTACGAGCAGTACTTC.

The CDR3 loop is CASSLAAGDYVSYEQYF. The CDR3 coding sequence is TGTGCCAGCAGCTTAGCAGCGGGAGACTACGTCTCCTACGAGCAGTACTTC. The chain combines TRBV7-2 with TRBJ2-7; 8 bases line up with TRBD2. The V segment lost 0 bases and the J segment 0 bases; nucleotides outside the gene matches: 7. The CDR3 is made up of 17 amino acids. Germline loops: CDR1 SGHTA, CDR2 FQGNSA.

The table lists this clonotype with a few counts. V is TRBV28 and J is TRBJ2-3, with TRBD2 identical over 11 bases. Trimming at V came to 4 bases and at J to 5 bases, leaving 8 bases not matched to a gene. From germline, CDR1 is MDHEN and CDR2 SYDVKM. This CDR3 comprises 16 residues. The CDR3 sequence is CASSSSLAGAKDTQYF. As DNA, the CDR3 is TGTGCCAGCAGTTCCTCACTAGCGGGAGCTAAAGATACGCAGTATTTT. The variable domain in full, with the rest retrieved from reference TRBV28 and TRBJ2-3, is DVKVTQSSRYLVKRTGEKVFLECVQDMDHENMFWYRQDPGLGLRLIYFSYDVKMKEKGDIPEGYSVSREKKERFSLILESASTNQTSMYLCASSSSLAGAKDTQYFGPGTRLTVL.

As regards this clonotype: A much larger clone lies one base from this, so it may be a read error. The rearrangement links TRBV20-1 to TRBJ2-1; 12 bases are a match to TRBD2. This CDR3 has 17 amino acids. From germline, CDR1 is DFQATT and CDR2 SNEGSKA (reference sequence). DNA for the CDR3: TGCTGTGCTAGCCCCGGACTAGCGGGGACCTCCTACAATGAGCAGTTCTTC. It yields the protein CCASPGLAGTSYNEQFF.

This clonotype has ten or more counts. The chain has TRBV7-2 and TRBJ1-6, with D tentatively TRBD1 (6 bases). CDR1 and CDR2 from the germline V gene are SGHTA and FQGNSA. The CDR3 runs to 14 residues. V lost 1 base, J lost 14 bases, and 15 bases lay in between. The CDR3 loop reads CASSLGPGVRTLHF. The CDR3 nucleotides are TGTGCCAGCAGCTTAGGACCAGGGGTAAGGACCCTCCACTTT.

This clonotype was seen repeatedly, ten times or more. The chain links TRBV4-3 to TRBJ2-3; 9 bases are shared with TRBD1. This CDR3 spans 19 amino acids. Germline V CDR1 and CDR2: LGHNA, YSLEER. V lost 4 bases, J lost 5 bases, and 19 bases stayed unmatched. CDR3 in amino acids: CASSPRGFARDRVVDTQYF. CDR3 DNA: TGCGCCAGCAGCCCCCGAGGGTTTGCACGGGACAGGGTCGTAGATACGCAGTATTTT.